This T cell receptor beta chain was profiled in a study of T cell responses to AZD1222 COVID-19 vaccine. Study context: Some second doses came at about 4 weeks and others at about 12 weeks; these were pooled. Points from the study as a whole: Only after the peak T cell response were repertoires sampled. Mostly white British, mostly female donors; authors suggested clonal diversity may be underestimated. Researchers report vaccine-associated CD4 TCRs spanning spike, with dominance at 160-218 and 743-854.

Germline V gene lookup returns CDR1 KGHDR and CDR2 SFDVKD. There are 14 residues in the CDR3. The V gene lost 1 base and the J gene lost 7 bases, with 12 bases spanning the gap. On this clone itself: The antigen is undetermined.

Produced via immunoSEQ multiplex PCR; TCRdb's table is partial and in-frame only. The sample has 100,000 to 120,000 clones, around 82% seen once; the top ten hold less than 5%. The J gene is TRBJ1-2, the V gene TRBV24-1; unclear D gene. The sample was peripheral blood, taken on day 0 of AZD1222 vaccination. This receptor was identified in an adult in good health. The CDR3 loop reads CATSDFNRGSGYTF. CDR3 nucleotide sequence: TGTGCCACCAGTGATTTCAATAGAGGTTCTGGCTACACCTTC.